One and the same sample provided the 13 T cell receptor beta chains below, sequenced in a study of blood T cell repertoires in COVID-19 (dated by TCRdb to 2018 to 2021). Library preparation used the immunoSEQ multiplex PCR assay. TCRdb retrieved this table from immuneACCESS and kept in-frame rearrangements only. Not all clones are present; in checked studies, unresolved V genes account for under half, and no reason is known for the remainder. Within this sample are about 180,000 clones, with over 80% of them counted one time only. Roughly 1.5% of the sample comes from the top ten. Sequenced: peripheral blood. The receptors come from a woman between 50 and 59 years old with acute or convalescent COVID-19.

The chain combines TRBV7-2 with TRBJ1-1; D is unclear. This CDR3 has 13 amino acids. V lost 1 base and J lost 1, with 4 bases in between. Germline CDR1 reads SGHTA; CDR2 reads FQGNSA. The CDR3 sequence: CASSLVQNTEAFF. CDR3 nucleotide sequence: TGTGCCAGCAGCTTAGTACAGAACACTGAAGCTTTCTTT. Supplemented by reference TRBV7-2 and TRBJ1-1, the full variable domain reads GAGVSQSPSNKVTEKGKDVELRCDPISGHTALYWYRQSLGQGLEFLIYFQGNSAPDKSGLPSDRFSAERTGGSVSTLTIQRTQQEDSAVYLCASSLVQNTEAFFGQGTRLTVV.

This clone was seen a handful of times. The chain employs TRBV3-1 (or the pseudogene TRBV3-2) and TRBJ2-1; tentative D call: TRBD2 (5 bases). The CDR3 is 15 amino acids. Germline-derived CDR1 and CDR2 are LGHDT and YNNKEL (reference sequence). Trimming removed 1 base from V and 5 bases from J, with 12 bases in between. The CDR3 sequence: CASSQGSSVHNEQFF. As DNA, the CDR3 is TGTGCCAGCAGCCAAGGTAGTAGCGTCCACAATGAGCAGTTCTTC.

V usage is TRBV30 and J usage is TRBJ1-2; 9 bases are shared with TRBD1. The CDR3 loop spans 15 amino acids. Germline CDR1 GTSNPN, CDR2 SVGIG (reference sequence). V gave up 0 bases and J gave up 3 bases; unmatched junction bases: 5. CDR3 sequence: CAWSVPGQGHYGYTF. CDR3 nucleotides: TGTGCCTGGAGTGTACCGGGACAGGGTCACTATGGCTACACCTTC.

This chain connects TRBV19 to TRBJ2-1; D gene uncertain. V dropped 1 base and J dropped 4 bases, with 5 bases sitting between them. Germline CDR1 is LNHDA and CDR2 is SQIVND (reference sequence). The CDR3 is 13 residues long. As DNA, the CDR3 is TGTGCCAGTAGTATAGCACTGTACAATGAGCAGTTCTTC. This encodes CASSIALYNEQFF. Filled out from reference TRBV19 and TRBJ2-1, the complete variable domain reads DGGITQSPKYLFRKEGQNVTLSCEQNLNHDAMYWYRQDPGQGLRLIYYSQIVNDFQKGDIAEGYSVSREKKESFPLTVTSAQKNPTAFYLCASSIALYNEQFFGPGTRLTVL.

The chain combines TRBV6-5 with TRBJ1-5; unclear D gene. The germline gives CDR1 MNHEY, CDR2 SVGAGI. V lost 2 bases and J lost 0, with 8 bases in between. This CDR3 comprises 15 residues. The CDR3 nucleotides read TGTGCCAGCAGTTACGGAGGGAATAGCAATCAGCCCCAGCATTTT. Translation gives CASSYGGNSNQPQHF.

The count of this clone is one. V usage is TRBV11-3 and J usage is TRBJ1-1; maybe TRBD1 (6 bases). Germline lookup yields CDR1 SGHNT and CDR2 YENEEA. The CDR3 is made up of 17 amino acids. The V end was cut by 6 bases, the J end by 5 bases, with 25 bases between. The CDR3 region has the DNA TGTGCCAGCAGTCCTAGACAGGCTCTTACTGCCAAAACTGAAGCTTTCTTT. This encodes CASSPRQALTAKTEAFF.

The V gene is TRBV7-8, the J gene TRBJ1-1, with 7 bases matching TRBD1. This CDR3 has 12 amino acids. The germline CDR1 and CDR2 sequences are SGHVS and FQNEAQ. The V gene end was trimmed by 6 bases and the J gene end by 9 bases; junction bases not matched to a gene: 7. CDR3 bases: TGTGCCAGCAGAATCGGACAGGAAAAAGCTTTCTTT. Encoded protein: CASRIGQEKAFF.

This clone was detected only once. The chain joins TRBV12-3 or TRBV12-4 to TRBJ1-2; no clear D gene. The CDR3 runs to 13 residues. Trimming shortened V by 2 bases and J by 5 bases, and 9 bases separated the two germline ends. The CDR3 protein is CASSLRGGYGYTF. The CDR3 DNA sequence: TGTGCCAGCAGTTTACGGGGTGGTTATGGCTACACCTTC.

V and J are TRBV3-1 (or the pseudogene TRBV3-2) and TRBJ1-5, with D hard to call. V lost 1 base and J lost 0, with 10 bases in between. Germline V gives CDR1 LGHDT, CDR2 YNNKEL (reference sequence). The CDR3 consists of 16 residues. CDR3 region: CASSQGFYDSNQPQHF. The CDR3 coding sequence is TGTGCCAGCAGCCAAGGCTTCTATGATAGCAATCAGCCCCAGCATTTT.

The CDR3 sequence is CASSQWLQGKNTEAFF. DNA of the CDR3: TGCGCCAGCAGCCAATGGCTACAGGGGAAGAACACTGAAGCTTTCTTT. The V call is TRBV5-1, the J call TRBJ1-1; 7 positions match TRBD1. The CDR3 sequence is 16 residues long. The junction had 10 bases not matched to a gene; V was cut back by 4 bases and J by 1 base. The V gene's germline CDR1 is SGHRS and CDR2 YFSETQ.

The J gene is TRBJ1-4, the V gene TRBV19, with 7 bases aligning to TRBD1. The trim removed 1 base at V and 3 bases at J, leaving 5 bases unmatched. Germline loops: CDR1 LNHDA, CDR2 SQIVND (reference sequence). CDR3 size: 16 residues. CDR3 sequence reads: CASSIGQGSANEKLFF. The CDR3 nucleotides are TGTGCCAGTAGTATAGGACAGGGCTCGGCTAATGAAAAACTGTTTTTT.

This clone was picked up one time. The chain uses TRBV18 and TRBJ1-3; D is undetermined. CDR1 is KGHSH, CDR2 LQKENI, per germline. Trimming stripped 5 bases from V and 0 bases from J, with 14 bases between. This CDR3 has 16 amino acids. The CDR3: CASSTTDFSSGNTIYF. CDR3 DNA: TGTGCCAGCTCAACAACCGACTTCAGCTCTGGAAACACCATATATTTT.

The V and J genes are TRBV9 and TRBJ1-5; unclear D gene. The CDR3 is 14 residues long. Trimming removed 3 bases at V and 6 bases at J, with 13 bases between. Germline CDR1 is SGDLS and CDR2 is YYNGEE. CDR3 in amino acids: CASSERHVGQPQHF. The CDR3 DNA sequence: TGTGCCAGCAGCGAGAGACACGTGGGTCAGCCCCAGCATTTT.